This passage covers 19 T cell receptor beta chains from one sample sequenced in a study of T cell responses to AZD1222 COVID-19 vaccine. Profiled with immunoSEQ multiplex PCR; TCRdb holds only in-frame clones, not every one. Of 250,000 to 300,000 clones listed, almost 95% were seen once; the top ten hold around 0.6%. The material sequenced was peripheral blood, taken 28 days after the second AZD1222 dose. Every receptor here comes from an adult who received the AZD1222 COVID-19 vaccine.

V and J are TRBV30 and TRBJ2-7; 10 bases agree with TRBD2. CDR1 and CDR2 (germline): GTSNPN, SVGIG (reference sequence). The J segment lost 1 base and the V segment lost 2 bases, leaving 8 bases of the junction unmatched. The CDR3 sequence is 16 residues long. The CDR3 DNA sequence: TGTGCCTGGAGTTCTAGCGGGAGAAGGGGATCCTACGAGCAGTACTTC. It encodes CAWSSSGRRGSYEQYF.

The chain combines TRBV4-3 with TRBJ1-5; D unclear. Germline V CDR1 and CDR2: LGHNA, YSLEER. The CDR3 length is 13 residues. V lost 5 bases to trimming and J lost 6 bases, with 11 bases between them. CDR3 DNA: TGCGCCAGCAGCTTACGCAGTGGTCAGCCCCAGCATTTT. Its protein is CASSLRSGQPQHF.

The chain links TRBV9 to TRBJ2-5; TRBD2 matches 12 bases. The CDR3 is made up of 16 amino acids. V trimming: 0 bases; J trimming: 5 bases; junction bases outside the gene matches: 5. Per the germline V gene, CDR1 is SGDLS and CDR2 is YYNGEE. The CDR3 DNA reads as TGTGCCAGCAGCGTAGGGTCCGGACTAGCGGGGGAGACCCAGTACTTC. Encoded protein: CASSVGSGLAGETQYF.

The chain employs TRBV5-4 and TRBJ2-3; possible D gene TRBD2, 7 bases. CDR3 size: 14 residues. Trimming left V 4 bases short and J 6 bases short, with 15 bases between. CDR1 and CDR2 (germline): SGHNT, YYREEE (reference sequence). The CDR3 region has the DNA TGTGCCAGCAGCCAAGGGGGGGCCCAGGATACGCAGTATTTT. Residues: CASSQGGAQDTQYF.

The V gene is TRBV2, the J gene TRBJ1-1; tentative D call: TRBD1 (5 bases). CDR1 and CDR2 from the germline V gene are SNHLY and FYNNEI. Trimming cost V 2 bases and J 0 bases, with 13 bases left between them. CDR3 length equals 16 residues. The CDR3 protein is CASSETAGQMNTEAFF. Written as DNA, the CDR3 is TGTGCCAGCAGTGAAACAGCAGGGCAGATGAACACTGAAGCTTTCTTT.

The chain has TRBV10-1 and TRBJ2-2; D gene unclear. Trimming stripped 3 bases from V and 0 bases from J, with 11 bases between. This CDR3 comprises 16 residues. Germline CDR1 and CDR2: WNHNN and SYGVQD (reference sequence). CDR3 sequence (DNA): TGCGCCAGCAGTGATCCCCACGCCGCGAACACCGGGGAGCTGTTTTTT. Its translation is CASSDPHAANTGELFF.

This rearrangement joins TRBV7-2 to TRBJ1-4; D possibly corresponds to TRBD1 (6 bases). The CDR3 covers 14 residues. Germline V gives CDR1 SGHTA, CDR2 FQGNSA. Trimming took 4 bases from V and 8 from J, leaving 14 bases between them. CDR3: CASSSLPGVEKLFF. CDR3 DNA sequence: TGTGCCAGCAGCTCCCTCCCAGGGGTAGAAAAACTGTTTTTT.

J is TRBJ1-5 and V is TRBV5-6, with unresolved D. The CDR3 is 12 amino acids. Germline lookup yields CDR1 SGHDT and CDR2 YYEEEE. V was clipped by 0 bases and J by 4 bases, with 2 bases between them. The CDR3 region is CASSLANQPQHF. The CDR3 DNA reads as TGTGCCAGCAGCTTGGCGAATCAGCCCCAGCATTTT.

The chain carries TRBV21-1 and TRBJ2-3; the D segment call TRBD1 is taken from the table without a DNA check. TRBV21-1 counts as a pseudogene. CDR3 length: 16 residues. This chain's CDR3 is CASSIKTRRGPDTQYF. CDR3 DNA sequence: TGTGCCAGCAGTATCAAGACCCGCAGGGGGCCAGATACGCAGTATTTT.

The gene calls are TRBV11-2 and TRBJ1-1, with 9 nucleotides matching TRBD1. Germline V gene sequence: CDR1 SGHAT, CDR2 FQNNGV. Unmatched junction bases numbered 11, after V lost 5 bases and J lost 10 bases. CDR3 size: 14 residues. This CDR3 reads CASSQPRDRDRAFF. The CDR3 DNA sequence: TGTGCCAGCAGCCAACCACGGGACAGGGACCGAGCTTTCTTT.

This chain joins TRBV7-2 and TRBJ2-1, with a possible D match to TRBD1 (5 bases). This CDR3 contains 16 residues. Germline V gene lookup returns CDR1 SGHTA and CDR2 FQGNSA. V lost 6 bases and J 4 bases, leaving 19 bases between the germline ends. For the CDR3, the DNA is TGTGCCAGCAGACCTTTCAGGGTGCGAGATTACAATGAGCAGTTCTTC. It specifies CASRPFRVRDYNEQFF.

The V call is TRBV6-5, the J call TRBJ1-1, with D possibly matching TRBD1 (5 bases). The CDR3 consists of 13 residues. Germline assignment: CDR1 MNHEY and CDR2 SVGAGI. V lost 0 bases and J lost 6, with 8 bases in between. Here the CDR3 DNA reads TGTGCCAGCAGTTACTCTAGGGGCTCTGAAGCTTTCTTT. It codes for CASSYSRGSEAFF.

This chain uses TRBV3-1 (or the pseudogene TRBV3-2) with TRBJ2-3; 7 bases are shared with TRBD1. This CDR3 has 14 residues. Germline lookup yields CDR1 LGHDT and CDR2 YNNKEL (reference sequence). Trimming cost V 4 bases and J 6 bases; bases outside gene matches: 7. The CDR3 here is CASSLRGRGDTQYF. The CDR3 DNA reads TGTGCCAGCAGCCTACGGGGCAGGGGGGATACGCAGTATTTT.

The rearrangement uses TRBV5-1 and TRBJ2-1, with 14 bases aligning to TRBD2. V shed 0 bases and J 7 bases; nucleotides not matched to a gene: 3. From germline, CDR1 is SGHRS and CDR2 YFSETQ. The CDR3 covers 16 residues. CDR3 protein: CASSLGGTSGGNEQFF. The CDR3 DNA follows: TGCGCCAGCAGCTTGGGTGGGACTAGCGGGGGAAATGAGCAGTTCTTC. The variable domain in full, with the rest retrieved from reference TRBV5-1 and TRBJ2-1, is KAGVTQTPRYLIKTRGQQVTLSCSPISGHRSVSWYQQTPGQGLQFLFEYFSETQRNKGNFPGRFSGRQFSNSRSEMNVSTLELGDSALYLCASSLGGTSGGNEQFFGPGTRLTVL.

The rearrangement uses TRBV6-5 and TRBJ1-2; no clear D gene. Trimming cost V 6 bases and J 4 bases, with 15 bases left between them. CDR1 and CDR2 from the germline V gene are MNHEY and SVGAGI. The CDR3 runs 14 residues. CDR3 sequence reads: CASSLEVVSYGYTF. The CDR3, as DNA: TGTGCCAGCAGCCTAGAGGTGGTAAGCTATGGCTACACCTTC.

This chain joins TRBV23-1 and TRBJ1-2, with unresolved D. TRBV23-1 is an ORF, and what it does is uncertain. The CDR3 is made up of 13 amino acids. The V end lost 8 bases, the J end lost 5 bases, and 15 bases lay between the germline ends. The CDR3 DNA sequence: TGCGCCAGCCCAACTGGCCGGGATTATGGCTACACCTTC. Translated: CASPTGRDYGYTF.

J is TRBJ1-5 and V is TRBV6-1; D is ambiguous. The length of the CDR3 is 16 residues. V was clipped by 2 bases and J by 3 bases, with 14 bases between them. Per the germline V gene, CDR1 is MNHNS and CDR2 is SASEGT. The CDR3 DNA sequence: TGTGCCAGCAGTGAATTCGGGCAGGCCTTCAATCAGCCCCAGCATTTT. Its translation is CASSEFGQAFNQPQHF.

The V gene is TRBV7-8, the J gene TRBJ1-6; D gene unclear. Trimming shortened V by 0 bases and J by 8 bases, and 11 bases separated the two germline ends. The CDR3 has 15 amino acids. Per germline, CDR1 SGHVS and CDR2 FQNEAQ. The CDR3: CASSLAPIGYSPLHF. DNA for the CDR3: TGTGCCAGCAGCTTAGCTCCCATAGGCTATTCACCCCTCCACTTT.

This sequence joins TRBV23-1 and TRBJ2-7; D might be TRBD2 (6 bases). TRBV23-1 is assigned to the ORF class and has an uncertain function. V was trimmed by 4 bases and J by 2 bases, leaving 12 bases between them. CDR3 size: 14 residues. The CDR3 is CASSRAGLTYEQYF. The DNA of the CDR3 is TGCGCCAGCAGTCGTGCGGGGCTAACCTACGAGCAGTACTTC.